Following are 18 T cell receptor beta chains from one sample sequenced in a study of cytomegalovirus exposure and HLA in healthy donors. PCR amplification relied on 60 Vbeta primers (plus 13 Jbeta primers). The assay was immunoSEQ multiplex PCR, and TCRdb's table has in-frame clones only and misses some. This sample yields 60,000 to 75,000 clones, of which approximately 79% are seen a single time; around 10% belongs to the top ten. The specimen was PBMCs. The receptor set was obtained from a woman in her thirties or forties in good health and CMV-seropositive.

The chain employs TRBV9 and TRBJ2-7; D perhaps matches TRBD1 (5 bases). V lost 3 bases and J lost 9, with 13 bases in between. The CDR3 totals 12 residues. From germline, CDR1 is SGDLS and CDR2 YYNGEE. CDR3 loop: CASSGEIGVQYF. CDR3 nucleotides: TGTGCCAGCAGCGGGGAAATAGGGGTGCAGTACTTC.

The genes are TRBV11-3 and TRBJ2-5, with no clear D. Germline lookup yields CDR1 SGHNT and CDR2 YENEEA. V was trimmed by 0 bases and J by 1 base, leaving 6 bases between them. This CDR3 has 14 residues. CDR3 bases: TGTGCCAGCAGCTTAGAGCGGTCCCAAGAGACCCAGTACTTC. Translated, it gives CASSLERSQETQYF. The full variable domain, its missing parts supplied by reference TRBV11-3 and TRBJ2-5, is EAGVVQSPRYKIIEKKQPVAFWCNPISGHNTLYWYLQNLGQGPELLIRYENEEAVDDSQLPKDRFSAERLKGVDSTLKIQPAELGDSAVYLCASSLERSQETQYFGPGTRLLVL.

This clone was picked up a small number of times. J is TRBJ1-5 and V is TRBV7-2, with no clear D. V lost 5 bases to trimming and J lost 7 bases, with 15 bases between them. CDR1 is SGHTA, CDR2 FQGNSA, per germline. This CDR3 has 14 residues. CDR3 DNA sequence: TGTGCCAGCAGCCCCTGGGCCTTAGACCAGCCCCAGCATTTT. It yields the protein CASSPWALDQPQHF.

CDR3 in amino acids: CASSNGQAYEQYF. The CDR3 nucleotides read TGTGCCAGTAGTAACGGACAGGCCTACGAGCAGTACTTC. This chain uses TRBV19 with TRBJ2-7; 7 nucleotides line up with TRBD1. With 4 bases clipped from V and 2 bases from J, the junction kept 2 bases outside the gene matches. Germline loops: CDR1 LNHDA, CDR2 SQIVND (reference sequence). The CDR3 runs 13 residues. Full variable domain (remainder filled in from reference TRBV19 and TRBJ2-7): DGGITQSPKYLFRKEGQNVTLSCEQNLNHDAMYWYRQDPGQGLRLIYYSQIVNDFQKGDIAEGYSVSREKKESFPLTVTSAQKNPTAFYLCASSNGQAYEQYFGPGTRLTVT.

A few counts support this clone. The V call is TRBV4-1, the J call TRBJ2-1; D is possibly TRBD2 (5 bases). The CDR3 runs 15 residues. CDR1 MGHRA and CDR2 YSYEKL come from the germline V gene. Trimming removed 6 bases from V and 0 bases from J, with 12 bases in between. CDR3 protein: CASRPLGSSYNEQFF. The CDR3 nucleotides read TGCGCCAGCAGGCCTCTTGGGAGCTCCTACAATGAGCAGTTCTTC.

This clone was detected only once. The V gene is TRBV6-6, the J gene TRBJ2-3, with D tentatively TRBD2 (6 bases). The CDR3 is 14 amino acids. V was clipped by 6 bases and J by 0 bases, with 10 bases between them. In germline, CDR1 is MNHNY, CDR2 SVGAGI (reference sequence). The CDR3 is CASRPGTSTDTQYF. CDR3 DNA: TGTGCCAGCAGACCCGGGACTAGCACAGATACGCAGTATTTT.

The chain's CDR3 is CASSEQGDTEAFF. The CDR3 nucleotides read TGTGCCAGCAGCGAACAGGGGGACACTGAAGCTTTCTTT. The chain is built from TRBV5-6 and TRBJ1-1; 8 nucleotides align to TRBD1. The V and J ends lost 4 bases and 3 bases, in that order; junction bases with no gene match: 2. The CDR3 is 13 residues long. The germline gives CDR1 SGHDT, CDR2 YYEEEE.

The chain has TRBV7-8 and TRBJ2-1; 8 positions agree with TRBD1. V shed 5 bases and J 3 bases; nucleotides not matched to a gene: 9. CDR3 length: 16 amino acids. The germline V gene encodes CDR1 SGHVS and CDR2 FQNEAQ. DNA of the CDR3: TGTGCCAGCAGCCCAGGGGGCGAGGGGCACTACAATGAGCAGTTCTTC. It translates to CASSPGGEGHYNEQFF.

V gene TRBV10-1 combines with J gene TRBJ1-6, with TRBD1 matching over 9 bases. V lost 6 bases and J lost 9; bases outside the gene matches: 6. This CDR3 has 14 amino acids. Germline V gene data show CDR1 as WNHNN and CDR2 as SYGVQD (reference sequence). The CDR3, as DNA: TGCGCCAGCAGCCCGGACAGGGGAATTTCACCCCTCCACTTT. Translation gives CASSPDRGISPLHF.

This chain connects TRBV11-3 to TRBJ2-5, with D tentatively TRBD1 (6 bases). The CDR3 loop spans 14 amino acids. Germline assignment: CDR1 SGHNT and CDR2 YENEEA. Trimming removed 5 bases at V and 5 bases at J, with 15 bases between. CDR3 nucleotide sequence: TGTGCCAGCAGCCGAATACAGGGAAGGGAGACCCAGTACTTC. Protein product: CASSRIQGRETQYF.

The CDR3 sequence is CASSSRRDNEQFF. The CDR3, as DNA: TGCGCCAGCAGCTCGCGGAGGGACAATGAGCAGTTCTTC. This chain uses TRBV5-1 with TRBJ2-1, with TRBD2 as a possible D gene (6 bases). Germline lookup yields CDR1 SGHRS and CDR2 YFSETQ. The CDR3 covers 13 residues. The V end was cut by 3 bases, the J end by 5 bases, with 9 bases between.

This chain links TRBV7-8 with TRBJ2-3; D is unclear. CDR1 and CDR2 from the germline V gene are SGHVS and FQNEAQ. V was shortened by 5 bases and J by 5 bases, with 17 bases between the two germline ends. This CDR3 contains 15 residues. The DNA for the CDR3 is TGTGCCAGCAGCCCAACCGCTGCACGCGGAGATACGCAGTATTTT. Translating gives CASSPTAARGDTQYF.

This rearrangement joins TRBV21-1 to TRBJ2-7; the listed D gene, TRBD1, was not tested against the DNA. TRBV21-1 constitutes a pseudogene. The length of the CDR3 is 13 residues. For the CDR3, the DNA is TGTGCCCTCAGGGACAGGGGCTACTACGAGCAGTACTTC. It specifies CALRDRGYYEQYF.

The chain couples TRBV9 to TRBJ2-7, with 12 nucleotides matching TRBD1. Germline CDR1 is SGDLS and CDR2 is YYNGEE. V gave up 2 bases and J gave up 4 bases; unmatched junction bases: 7. This CDR3 has 16 residues. The CDR3 coding sequence is TGTGCCAGCAGCGTTTATCCGGGACAGGGGGCTTACGAGCAGTACTTC. The encoded protein is CASSVYPGQGAYEQYF.

The sample holds a few counts of this clone. This chain joins TRBV7-9 and TRBJ2-5, with a possible D match to TRBD2 (5 bases). Trimming removed 4 bases at V and 5 bases at J, with 17 bases between. This CDR3 spans 15 amino acids. The germline CDR1 and CDR2 sequences are SEHNR and FQNEAQ (reference sequence). CDR3 in amino acids: CASSSSVGGGETQYF. The CDR3 nucleotides read TGTGCCAGCAGCTCCAGCGTTGGAGGCGGCGAGACCCAGTACTTC.

This chain links TRBV15 with TRBJ2-1; D is unclear. CDR3 length: 13 residues. V shed 5 bases and J shed 1 base, with 6 bases lying between them. Germline CDR1 reads LNHNV; CDR2 reads YYDKDF (reference sequence). The CDR3, as DNA: TGTGCCACCAGCCCCCGGTCCTACAATGAGCAGTTCTTC. Protein: CATSPRSYNEQFF.

V gene TRBV6-5 combines with J gene TRBJ1-1, with 7 bases lining up with TRBD1. This CDR3 comprises 16 residues. The germline CDR1 and CDR2 sequences are MNHEY and SVGAGI. J lost 4 bases, V lost 0 bases, and 8 bases had no gene match. DNA of the CDR3: TGTGCCAGCAGTTACTCGGGGCAGGGGGGTACCACTGAAGCTTTCTTT. Protein product: CASSYSGQGGTTEAFF.

The rearrangement joins TRBV5-1 to TRBJ2-7; a weak D match, TRBD1 (6 bases). Per the germline V gene, CDR1 is SGHRS and CDR2 is YFSETQ. The CDR3 contains 15 residues. The V end lost 5 bases, the J end lost 1 base, and 16 bases lay between the germline ends. CDR3 loop: CASSSQGLPSYEQYF. The CDR3 DNA reads as TGCGCCAGCAGTTCGCAGGGGCTACCATCCTACGAGCAGTACTTC.